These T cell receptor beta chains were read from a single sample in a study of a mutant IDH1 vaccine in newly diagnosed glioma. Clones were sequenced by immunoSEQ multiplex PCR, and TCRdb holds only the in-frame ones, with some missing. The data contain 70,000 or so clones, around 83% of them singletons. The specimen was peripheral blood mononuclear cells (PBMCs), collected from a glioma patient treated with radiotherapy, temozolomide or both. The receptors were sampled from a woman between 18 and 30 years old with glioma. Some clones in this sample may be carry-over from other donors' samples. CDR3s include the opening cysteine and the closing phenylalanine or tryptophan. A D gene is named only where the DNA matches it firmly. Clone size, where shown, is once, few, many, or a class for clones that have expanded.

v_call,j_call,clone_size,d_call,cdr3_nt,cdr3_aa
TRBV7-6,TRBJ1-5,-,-,TGTGCCAGCAGCTTAGATAGGGTTCAGCCCCAGCATTTT,CASSLDRVQPQHF
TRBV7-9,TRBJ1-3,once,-,TGTGCCAGCAGCCAAACGGGCGGGTACTCTGGAAACACCATATATTTT,CASSQTGGYSGNTIYF
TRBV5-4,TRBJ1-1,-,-,TGTGCCAGCAGTTTTGAAAGGGCAGAAGCTTTCTTT,CASSFERAEAFF
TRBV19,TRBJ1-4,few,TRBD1,TGTGCCAGTAGTACTTCCCCAGGGGGCGCGATTGAAAAACTGTTTTTT,CASSTSPGGAIEKLFF
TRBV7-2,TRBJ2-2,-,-,TGTGCCAGCAGCCCAGCTGGCAGCTCTACCGGGGAGCTGTTTTTT,CASSPAGSSTGELFF
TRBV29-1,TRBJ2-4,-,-,TGCAGCGTTGGAGGGCTAGCCAAAAACATTCAGTACTTC,CSVGGLAKNIQYF
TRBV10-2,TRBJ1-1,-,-,TGCGCCAGCACAGGGAGGGACACTGAAGCTTTCTTT,CASTGRDTEAFF
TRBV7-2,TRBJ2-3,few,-,TGTGCCAGCAGCCCCTGGGGGGCGGGAGACGCAGATACGCAGTATTTT,CASSPWGAGDADTQYF
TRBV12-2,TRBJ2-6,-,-,TGTGCAAGTCGCTTAGCGTGGACCCGGAGCTCTGGGGCCAACGTCCTGACTTTC,CASRLAWTRSSGANVLTF
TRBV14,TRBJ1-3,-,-,TGTGCCAGCAGCCAAGTGGGAAACACCATATATTTT,CASSQVGNTIYF
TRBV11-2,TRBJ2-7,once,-,TGTGCCAGCAGCTTAGGTTCTGACAGGACCGCCGAGCAGTACTTC,CASSLGSDRTAEQYF
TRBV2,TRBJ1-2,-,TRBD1,TGTGCCAGCAGGGGACAGGGCCTTGGCTACACCTTC,CASRGQGLGYTF
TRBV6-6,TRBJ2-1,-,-,TGTGCCAGCAGTTACGTAGATGAGCAGTTCTTC,CASSYVDEQFF
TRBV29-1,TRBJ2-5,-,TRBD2,TGCAGCGGGGGGGGGTTCCAAGAGACCCAGTACTTC,CSGGGFQETQYF
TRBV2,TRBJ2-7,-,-,TGTGCCAGCAGTGAAGCGGGAGTCACCTACGAGCAGTACTTC,CASSEAGVTYEQYF
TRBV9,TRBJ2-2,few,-,TGTGCCAGCAGCGTAGGACAGACCACCGGGGAGCTGTTTTTT,CASSVGQTTGELFF
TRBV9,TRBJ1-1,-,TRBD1,TGTGCCAGCAGCGTAAAGGGGGCGAGCACTGAAGCTTTCTTT,CASSVKGASTEAFF
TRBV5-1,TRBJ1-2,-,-,TGCGCCAGCACCGTTACCCCGACAGGTACCTATGGCTACACCTTC,CASTVTPTGTYGYTF
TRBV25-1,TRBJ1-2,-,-,TGTGCCAGCAGTGACCTGCTGCGAGGCTACACCTTC,CASSDLLRGYTF
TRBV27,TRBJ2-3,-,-,TGTGCCAGCAGTCAAGAATTTGGACCCTACGATACGCAGTATTTT,CASSQEFGPYDTQYF
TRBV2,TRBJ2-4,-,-,TGTGCCAGCAGACAGATTTCCTCCAAAAACATTCAGTACTTC,CASRQISSKNIQYF
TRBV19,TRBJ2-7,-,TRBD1,TGTGCCAGTAGGCAGGGGGCAAGCCTCTACGAGCAGTACTTC,CASRQGASLYEQYF
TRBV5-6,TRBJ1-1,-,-,TGTGCCAGCCATCCCGGTCTGGGGAACACTGAAGCTTTCTTT,CASHPGLGNTEAFF
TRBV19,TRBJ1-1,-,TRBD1,TGTGCCAGTAGTTCAGGGGGCAACACTGAAGCTTTCTTT,CASSSGGNTEAFF
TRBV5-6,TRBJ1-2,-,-,TGTGCCAGCAGCTTGGCTGGGCGGGGAACGGGCTACACCTTC,CASSLAGRGTGYTF
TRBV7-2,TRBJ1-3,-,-,TGTGCCAGCAGCTTAGCTAGGCCTTACTCTGGAAACACCATATATTTT,CASSLARPYSGNTIYF
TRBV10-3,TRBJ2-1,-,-,TGTGCCATCAGTGAGGTCGTCACGGGGTTCAATGAGCAGTTCTTC,CAISEVVTGFNEQFF
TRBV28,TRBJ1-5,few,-,TGTGCCAGCAGTCCCCGACAGAACCTTCTCGGGAGGCCCCAGCATTTT,CASSPRQNLLGRPQHF
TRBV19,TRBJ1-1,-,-,TGTGCCAGTAGTATAGGCGGGACAAGAAACACTGAAGCTTTCTTT,CASSIGGTRNTEAFF
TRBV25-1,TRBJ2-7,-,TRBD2,TGTGCCAGCAGTGACGGGAGGCAGTACGAGCAGTACTTC,CASSDGRQYEQYF
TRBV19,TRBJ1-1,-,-,TGTGCCAGTAGTATAGGGGCGGGGACGGACACTGAAGCTTTCTTT,CASSIGAGTDTEAFF
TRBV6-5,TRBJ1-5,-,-,TGTGCCAGCAGTTACTCCAGGAATCAGCCCCAGCATTTT,CASSYSRNQPQHF
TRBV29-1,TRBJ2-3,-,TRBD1,TGCAGCTGGACAGGGAGATCAGATACGCAGTATTTT,CSWTGRSDTQYF
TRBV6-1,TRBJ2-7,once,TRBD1,TGTGCCAGCAGTCTCGACAGGGGATACGAGCAGTACTTC,CASSLDRGYEQYF
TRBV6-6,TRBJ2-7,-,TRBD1,TGTGCCAGCAGCCTCCCCAGACAGGGAGCCCGCGAGCAGTACTTC,CASSLPRQGAREQYF
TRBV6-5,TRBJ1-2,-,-,TGTGCCAGCAGCCTTGCCTGGGGAGGGAACTATGGCTACACCTTC,CASSLAWGGNYGYTF
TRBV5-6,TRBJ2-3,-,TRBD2,TGTGCCAGCAAGGTACTAGCGGGAGGTCCAGATACGCAGTATTTT,CASKVLAGGPDTQYF
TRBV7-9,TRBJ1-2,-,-,TGTGCCAGCAGCCCACAGACCCCTCGATACGGCTACACCTTC,CASSPQTPRYGYTF
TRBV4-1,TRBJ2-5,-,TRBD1,TGCGCCAGCAGCCAAGATGTGACAGGGCAAGAGACCCAGTACTTC,CASSQDVTGQETQYF